Presented here are 12 T cell receptor beta chains from one specimen sequenced in a study of shared clonotypes between healthy human individuals. This table comes from immunoSEQ multiplex PCR, and its TCRdb copy is limited to in-frame clones, with some not included. Found here are approximately 1,000,000 clones, more than 75% of them singletons; the top ten hold 0.52%. The sequencing input was memory CD4+ T cells from PBMCs. Indicated subset: CD45RA-negative fraction. The receptors were gathered from a man younger than 35 in good health. Some clones in this sample may be carry-over from other donors' samples.

The V and J genes are TRBV5-1 and TRBJ2-5; D is unclear. Per the germline V gene, CDR1 is SGHRS and CDR2 is YFSETQ. There are 14 residues in the CDR3. V lost 4 bases and J 0 bases, leaving 10 bases between the germline ends. In DNA form, the CDR3 reads TGCGCCAGCAGCCCCCAGATTTACCAAGAGACCCAGTACTTC. Its translation: CASSPQIYQETQYF.

The V and J genes are TRBV2 and TRBJ1-4; TRBD1 agrees at 8 bases. Looked up from germline, CDR1 is SNHLY and CDR2 is FYNNEI. V trimming: 11 bases; J trimming: 8 bases; junction bases outside the gene matches: 10. The CDR3 has 13 residues. CDR3 nucleotide sequence: TGTGCCGGCCAGGGGGCGTATGACGAAAAACTGTTTTTT. Amino acid sequence: CAGQGAYDEKLFF.

The CDR3 here is CASSFDSFSGNTIYF. The DNA for the CDR3 is TGTGCCAGCAGCTTTGACAGCTTCTCTGGAAACACCATATATTTT. This chain links TRBV11-2 with TRBJ1-3, with D possibly TRBD1 on 5 matching bases. V was clipped by 3 bases and J by 0 bases, with 9 bases between them. The V gene's germline CDR1 is SGHAT and CDR2 FQNNGV. The CDR3 extends over 15 amino acids. Full variable domain (missing parts from reference TRBV11-2 and TRBJ1-3): EAGVAQSPRYKIIEKRQSVAFWCNPISGHATLYWYQQILGQGPKLLIQFQNNGVVDDSQLPKDRFSAERLKGVDSTLKIQPAKLEDSAVYLCASSFDSFSGNTIYFGEGSWLTVV.

The chain is built from TRBV10-3 and TRBJ2-3; possible D gene TRBD1, 6 bases. The CDR3 length is 14 residues. CDR1 and CDR2 (germline): ENHRY, SYGVKD. Deletions cut 4 bases from V and 5 bases from J, with 13 bases between. The CDR3 loop reads CAISGTDRGDTQYF. In DNA, the CDR3 is TGTGCCATCAGTGGGACAGACCGGGGAGATACGCAGTATTTT.

The CDR3 DNA reads TGCGCCGACGACCCGGAGGAGTTTAGTACAGATACGCAGTATTTT. As protein: CADDPEEFSTDTQYF. The rearrangement links TRBV10-2 to TRBJ2-3, with D maybe TRBD2 (5 bases). Germline V gene data show CDR1 as WSHSY and CDR2 as SAAADI. The CDR3 extends over 15 amino acids. V shed 11 bases and J shed 3 bases, with 21 bases lying between them.

The chain recombines TRBV7-2 with TRBJ1-1; 9 bases agree with TRBD1. This CDR3 contains 15 residues. V was clipped by 4 bases and J by 4 bases; unmatched bases: 7. The germline CDR1 and CDR2 sequences are SGHTA and FQGNSA. CDR3 nucleotides: TGTGCCAGCAGCTCGCGGACAGGGGTAACCACTGAAGCTTTCTTT. Its protein product is CASSSRTGVTTEAFF.

In this sample, this clone turned up a few times. The V call is TRBV30, the J call TRBJ1-2; D possibly corresponds to TRBD1 (6 bases). The CDR3 is 15 residues long. Germline V gives CDR1 GTSNPN, CDR2 SVGIG (reference sequence). Deletions cut 0 bases from V and 3 bases from J, with 14 bases between. In DNA form, the CDR3 reads TGTGCCTGGAGTGTGCAGGGGTTAGGGGACTATGGCTACACCTTC. Protein sequence: CAWSVQGLGDYGYTF. The entire variable domain, with the rest obtained from reference TRBV30 and TRBJ1-2, is as follows: SQTIHQWPATLVQPVGSPLSLECTVEGTSNPNLYWYRQAAGRGLQLLFYSVGIGQISSEVPQNLSASRPQDRQFILSSKKLLLSDSGFYLCAWSVQGLGDYGYTFGSGTRLTVV.

The chain uses TRBV27 and TRBJ1-1; no clear D. The CDR3 is made up of 15 amino acids. The V end lost 6 bases, the J end lost 3 bases, and 17 bases lay between the germline ends. The germline V gene encodes CDR1 MNHEY and CDR2 SMNVEV (reference sequence). In nucleotides, the CDR3 is TGTGCCAGCAGGAGGGTCTATTTGGGTGACACTGAAGCTTTCTTT. Protein sequence: CASRRVYLGDTEAFF.

This chain joins TRBV7-3 and TRBJ2-7; no firm D call. The germline V gene has CDR1 SGHTA and CDR2 FQGTGA. The ends were cut back, 2 bases at V and 2 bases at J, with 13 bases in the middle. The CDR3 is made up of 15 amino acids. The CDR3 region is CASSLEASTTYEQYF. CDR3 bases: TGTGCCAGCAGCTTAGAAGCTTCGACCACCTACGAGCAGTACTTC.

The chain uses TRBV5-4 and TRBJ2-3, with 8 bases that match TRBD2. The CDR3 is 17 amino acids. From germline, CDR1 is SGHNT and CDR2 YYREEE (reference sequence). V was clipped by 2 bases and J by 8 bases; unmatched bases: 16. Here the CDR3 reads CASSFLMVSGSAGTQYF. DNA for the CDR3: TGTGCCAGCAGCTTTCTTATGGTGAGCGGGAGCGCCGGTACGCAGTATTTT.

This clone was observed many times. The chain has TRBV13 and TRBJ2-1, with 12 positions matching TRBD2. The length of the CDR3 is 16 residues. In germline, CDR1 is PRHDT, CDR2 FYEKMQ (reference sequence). V lost 5 bases to trimming and J lost 8 bases; unmatched junction nucleotides: 10. CDR3 protein: CASSPVTSGRKYEQFF. The CDR3 bases are TGTGCCAGCAGCCCAGTTACTAGCGGGAGGAAGTATGAGCAGTTCTTC. The variable domain in full, completed from reference TRBV13 and TRBJ2-1, reads AAGVIQSPRHLIKEKRETATLKCYPIPRHDTVYWYQQGPGQDPQFLISFYEKMQSDKGSIPDRFSAQQFSDYHSELNMSSLELGDSALYFCASSPVTSGRKYEQFFGPGTRLTVL.

The genes are TRBV5-5 and TRBJ2-7, with a weak D call TRBD2 (6 bases). The CDR3 is 16 amino acids. V was pared by 1 base and J by 1 base, with 15 bases between. CDR1 and CDR2 from the germline V gene are SGHKS and YYEKEE (reference sequence). CDR3 sequence: CASSLNVWGDSYEQYF. The CDR3 DNA reads as TGTGCCAGCAGCTTGAATGTCTGGGGGGATTCCTACGAGCAGTACTTC.